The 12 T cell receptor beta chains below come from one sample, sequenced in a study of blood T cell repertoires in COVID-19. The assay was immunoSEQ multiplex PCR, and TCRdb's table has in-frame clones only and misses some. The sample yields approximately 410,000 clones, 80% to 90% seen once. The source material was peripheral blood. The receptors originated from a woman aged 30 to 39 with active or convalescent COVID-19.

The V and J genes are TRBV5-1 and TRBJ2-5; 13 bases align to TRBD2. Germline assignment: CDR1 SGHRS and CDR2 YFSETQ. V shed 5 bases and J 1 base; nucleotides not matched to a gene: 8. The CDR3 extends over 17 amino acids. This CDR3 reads CASRGTSGMRSQETQYF. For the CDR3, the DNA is TGCGCCAGCAGGGGGACTAGCGGGATGCGGTCCCAAGAGACCCAGTACTTC.

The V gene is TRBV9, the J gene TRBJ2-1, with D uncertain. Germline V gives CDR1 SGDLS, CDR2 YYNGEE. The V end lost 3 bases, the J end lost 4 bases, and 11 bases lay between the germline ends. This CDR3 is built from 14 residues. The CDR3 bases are TGTGCCAGCAGCGGTCCCTGGAGTTACAATGAGCAGTTCTTC. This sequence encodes CASSGPWSYNEQFF.

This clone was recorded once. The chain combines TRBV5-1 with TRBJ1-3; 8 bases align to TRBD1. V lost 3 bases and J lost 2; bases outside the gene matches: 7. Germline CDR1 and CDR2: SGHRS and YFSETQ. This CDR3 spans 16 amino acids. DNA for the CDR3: TGCGCCAGCAGCTCAGGACAGGGTACTACTGGAAACACCATATATTTT. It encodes CASSSGQGTTGNTIYF.

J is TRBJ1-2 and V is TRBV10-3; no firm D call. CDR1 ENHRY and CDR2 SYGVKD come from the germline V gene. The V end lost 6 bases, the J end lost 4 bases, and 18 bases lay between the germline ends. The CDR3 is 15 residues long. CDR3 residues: CAIRPDVDTSYGYTF. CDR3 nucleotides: TGTGCCATCAGACCCGACGTCGACACGTCCTATGGCTACACCTTC.

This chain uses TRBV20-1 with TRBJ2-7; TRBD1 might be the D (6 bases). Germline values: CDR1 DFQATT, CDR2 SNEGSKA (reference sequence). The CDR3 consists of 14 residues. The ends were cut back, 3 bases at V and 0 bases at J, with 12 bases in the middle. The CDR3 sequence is CSASGDISSYEQYF. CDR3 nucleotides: TGCAGTGCTAGTGGGGACATTAGCTCCTACGAGCAGTACTTC.

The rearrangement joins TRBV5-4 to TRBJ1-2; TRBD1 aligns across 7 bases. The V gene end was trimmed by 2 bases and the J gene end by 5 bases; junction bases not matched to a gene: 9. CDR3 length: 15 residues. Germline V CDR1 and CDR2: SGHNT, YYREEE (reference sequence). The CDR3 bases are TGTGCCAGCAGCTTTGAGGGGGCCTTTCGTTATGGCTACACCTTC. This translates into CASSFEGAFRYGYTF.

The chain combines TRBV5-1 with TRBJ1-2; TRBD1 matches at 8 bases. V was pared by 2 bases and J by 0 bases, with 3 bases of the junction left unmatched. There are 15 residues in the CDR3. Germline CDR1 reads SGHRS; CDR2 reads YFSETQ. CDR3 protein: CASSFGDRTNYGYTF. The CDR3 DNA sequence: TGCGCCAGCAGCTTCGGGGACAGGACTAACTATGGCTACACCTTC.

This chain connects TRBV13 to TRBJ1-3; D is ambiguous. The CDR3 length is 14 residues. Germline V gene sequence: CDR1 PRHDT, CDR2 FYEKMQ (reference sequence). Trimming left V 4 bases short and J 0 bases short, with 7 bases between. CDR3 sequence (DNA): TGTGCCAGCAGCTCGACAAGCTCTGGAAACACCATATATTTT. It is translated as CASSSTSSGNTIYF.

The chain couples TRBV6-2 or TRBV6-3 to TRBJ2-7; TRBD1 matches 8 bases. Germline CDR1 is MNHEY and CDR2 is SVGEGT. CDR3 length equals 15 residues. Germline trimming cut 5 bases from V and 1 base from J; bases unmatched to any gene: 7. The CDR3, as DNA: TGTGCCAGCAGTATCGGACAGGGTATATCCTACGAGCAGTACTTC. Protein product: CASSIGQGISYEQYF.

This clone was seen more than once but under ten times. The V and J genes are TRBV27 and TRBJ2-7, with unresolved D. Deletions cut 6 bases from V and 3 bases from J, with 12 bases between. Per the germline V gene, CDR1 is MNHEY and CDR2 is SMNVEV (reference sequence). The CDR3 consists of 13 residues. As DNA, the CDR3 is TGTGCCAGCAGAATCGGAGCTAACTACGAGCAGTACTTC. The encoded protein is CASRIGANYEQYF.

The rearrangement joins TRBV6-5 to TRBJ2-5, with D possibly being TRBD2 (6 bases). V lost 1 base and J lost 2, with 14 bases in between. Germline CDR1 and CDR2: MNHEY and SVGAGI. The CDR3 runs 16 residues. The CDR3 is CASSYLVGEVQETQYF. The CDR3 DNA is TGTGCCAGCAGTTACTTGGTGGGGGAGGTACAAGAGACCCAGTACTTC.

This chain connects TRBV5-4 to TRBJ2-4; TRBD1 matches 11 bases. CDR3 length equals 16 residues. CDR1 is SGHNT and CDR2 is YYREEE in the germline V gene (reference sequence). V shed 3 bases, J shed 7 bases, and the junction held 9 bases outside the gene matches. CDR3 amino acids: CASSSGQGALYNIQYF. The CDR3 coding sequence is TGTGCCAGCAGCTCCGGACAGGGGGCATTGTATAACATTCAGTACTTC.